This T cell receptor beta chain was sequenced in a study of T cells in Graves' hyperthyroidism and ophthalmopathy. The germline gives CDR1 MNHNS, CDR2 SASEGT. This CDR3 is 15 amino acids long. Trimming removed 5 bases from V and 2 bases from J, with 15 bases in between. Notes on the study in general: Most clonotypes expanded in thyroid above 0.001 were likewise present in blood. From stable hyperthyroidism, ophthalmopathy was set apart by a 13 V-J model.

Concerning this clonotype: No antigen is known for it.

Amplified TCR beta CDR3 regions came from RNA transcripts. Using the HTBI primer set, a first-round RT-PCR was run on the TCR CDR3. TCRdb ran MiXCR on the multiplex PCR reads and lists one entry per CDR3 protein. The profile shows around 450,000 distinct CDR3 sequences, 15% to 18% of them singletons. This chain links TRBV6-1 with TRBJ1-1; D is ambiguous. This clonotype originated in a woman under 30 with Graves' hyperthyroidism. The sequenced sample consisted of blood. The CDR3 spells CASSHGEALNTEAFF. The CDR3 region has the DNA TGTGCCAGCAGTCACGGGGAGGCGTTAAACACTGAAGCTTTCTTT.